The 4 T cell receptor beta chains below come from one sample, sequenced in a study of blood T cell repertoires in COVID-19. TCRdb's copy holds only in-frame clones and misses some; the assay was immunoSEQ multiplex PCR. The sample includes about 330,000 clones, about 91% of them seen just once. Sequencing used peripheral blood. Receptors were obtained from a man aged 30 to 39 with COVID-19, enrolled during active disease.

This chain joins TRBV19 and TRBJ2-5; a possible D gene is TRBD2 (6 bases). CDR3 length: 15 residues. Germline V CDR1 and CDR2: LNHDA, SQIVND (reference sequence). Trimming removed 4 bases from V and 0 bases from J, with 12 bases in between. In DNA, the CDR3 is TGTGCCAGTAGTAGGGATTGGGACTACCAAGAGACCCAGTACTTC. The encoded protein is CASSRDWDYQETQYF. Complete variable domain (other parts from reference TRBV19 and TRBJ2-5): DGGITQSPKYLFRKEGQNVTLSCEQNLNHDAMYWYRQDPGQGLRLIYYSQIVNDFQKGDIAEGYSVSREKKESFPLTVTSAQKNPTAFYLCASSRDWDYQETQYFGPGTRLLVL.

The CDR3 DNA is TGTGCCAGCAGCCCCAACTACCCGAGGGATGGCTACACCTTC. Protein: CASSPNYPRDGYTF. V is TRBV5-4 and J is TRBJ1-2, with D hard to call. Germline assignment: CDR1 SGHNT and CDR2 YYREEE (reference sequence). Trimming stripped 4 bases from V and 6 bases from J, with 16 bases between. The CDR3 loop spans 14 amino acids.

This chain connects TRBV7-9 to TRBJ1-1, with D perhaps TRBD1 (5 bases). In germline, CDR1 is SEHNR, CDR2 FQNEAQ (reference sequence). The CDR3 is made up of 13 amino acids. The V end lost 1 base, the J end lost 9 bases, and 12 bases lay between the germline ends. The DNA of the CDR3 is TGTGCCAGCAGCTTAGATCAGGGAGGTCAAGCTTTCTTT. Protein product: CASSLDQGGQAFF.

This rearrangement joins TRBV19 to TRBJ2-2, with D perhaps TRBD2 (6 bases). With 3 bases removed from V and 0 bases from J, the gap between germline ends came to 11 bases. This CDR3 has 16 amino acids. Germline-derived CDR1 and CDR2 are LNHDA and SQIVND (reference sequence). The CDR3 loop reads CASSMLRLANTGELFF. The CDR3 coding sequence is TGTGCCAGTAGTATGTTGAGACTAGCGAACACCGGGGAGCTGTTTTTT. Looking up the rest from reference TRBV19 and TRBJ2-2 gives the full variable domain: DGGITQSPKYLFRKEGQNVTLSCEQNLNHDAMYWYRQDPGQGLRLIYYSQIVNDFQKGDIAEGYSVSREKKESFPLTVTSAQKNPTAFYLCASSMLRLANTGELFFGEGSRLTVL.